This section outlines one T cell receptor beta chain sequence together with its context. Its antigen remains unknown. This record comes from a study of graft-versus-host responses after intestinal transplantation. Using immunoSEQ multiplex PCR, the repertoire was profiled, and TCRdb retains in-frame clones only, with some absent. The data contain tens of thousands of clones, about 94% of them singletons. The length of the CDR3 is 13 residues. CDR1 is SGDLS and CDR2 is YYNGEE in the germline V gene. Source: unstimulated CD8+ T cells sorted from spleen or lymph node cells, taken before intestinal transplant. The chain carries TRBV9 and TRBJ2-5; a weak D match, TRBD1 (6 bases). The DNA end is a closer match to TRBJ2-7, so the J assignment may be wrong. The sequence came from a human donor who received an intestinal transplant. The CDR3 DNA is TGTGCCAGCAGCCAAACGGACAGTTACGAGCAGTACTTC. This translates into CASSQTDSYEQYF.